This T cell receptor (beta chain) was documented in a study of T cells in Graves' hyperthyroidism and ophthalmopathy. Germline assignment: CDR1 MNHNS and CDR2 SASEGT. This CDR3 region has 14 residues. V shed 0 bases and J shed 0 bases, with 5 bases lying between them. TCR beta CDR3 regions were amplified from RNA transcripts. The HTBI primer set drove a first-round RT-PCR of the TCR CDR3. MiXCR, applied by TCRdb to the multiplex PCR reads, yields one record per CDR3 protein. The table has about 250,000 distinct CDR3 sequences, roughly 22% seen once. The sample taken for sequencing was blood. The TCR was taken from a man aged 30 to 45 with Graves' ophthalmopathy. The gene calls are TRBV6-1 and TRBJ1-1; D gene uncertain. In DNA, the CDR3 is TGTGCCAGCAGTGAAGCGACACTGAACACTGAAGCTTTCTTT. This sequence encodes CASSEATLNTEAFF.